The 24 T cell receptor beta chains presented below share a single source sample, sequenced in a study of human T cells and chemical hapten exposure. TCRdb itself ran the RACE reads through MiXCR, one entry per CDR3 protein. The data hold more than 150,000 distinct CDR3 sequences, with approximately 14% observed a single time. Sample time point: patch test 1, 2 weeks after DPC sensitization. Treatment defined: therapeutic diphenylcyclopropenone sensitization with weekly scalp DPC. The sample consisted of whole blood, taken in connection with sensitization to the hapten diphenylcyclopropenone (DPC). Receptors originate from a woman in her twenties or thirties with alopecia areata. Some clones in this sample may be carry-over from other donors' samples.

This clonotype was seen only a few times. This rearrangement joins TRBV6-2 or TRBV6-3 to TRBJ2-2, with D uncertain. Trimming left V 5 bases short and J 2 bases short, with 9 bases between. The V gene's germline CDR1 is MNHEY and CDR2 SVGEGT. This CDR3 has 14 amino acids. As DNA, the CDR3 is TGTGCCAGCAGTGGAGTGGTCAACACCGGGGAGCTGTTTTTT. Protein product: CASSGVVNTGELFF.

This clonotype has more than one count but fewer than ten. V usage is TRBV2 and J usage is TRBJ2-3, with TRBD2 matching 13 bases. The CDR3 is made up of 15 amino acids. The V gene end was trimmed by 6 bases and the J gene end by 2 bases; junction bases not matched to a gene: 2. Germline CDR1 and CDR2: SNHLY and FYNNEI. CDR3 region: CASRTSGRATDTQYF. The CDR3 nucleotides are TGTGCCAGCAGAACTAGCGGGAGGGCCACAGATACGCAGTATTTT.

This clonotype appeared a few times. The chain uses TRBV29-1 and TRBJ2-5, with 9 bases fitting TRBD2. Germline CDR1 reads SQVTM; CDR2 reads ANQGSEA. This CDR3 is 14 amino acids long. V lost 4 bases, J lost 7 bases, and 10 bases stayed unmatched. In nucleotides, the CDR3 is TGCAGCGTTGGCGGCAGCGGGGGGTCAAGGACCCAGTACTTC. It encodes CSVGGSGGSRTQYF.

The sample holds many counts of this clonotype. The chain recombines TRBV24-1 with TRBJ1-1; 10 bases align to TRBD1. There are 14 residues in the CDR3. Germline CDR1 reads KGHDR; CDR2 reads SFDVKD. Trimming at V came to 7 bases and at J to 6 bases, leaving 7 bases not matched to a gene. The CDR3 loop is CATRGQGTRAEAFF. The DNA for the CDR3 is TGTGCCACCAGGGGACAGGGGACACGGGCTGAAGCTTTCTTT.

This clonotype was observed once. The chain links TRBV18 to TRBJ2-3, with D tentatively TRBD2 (6 bases). Trimming removed 3 bases from V and 4 bases from J, with 14 bases in between. The CDR3 has 15 amino acids. Looked up from germline, CDR1 is KGHSH and CDR2 is LQKENI. The CDR3 is CASSPSLALADTQYF. As DNA, the CDR3 is TGTGCCAGCTCACCTAGCCTAGCGTTGGCAGATACGCAGTATTTT.

Only a few counts were recorded for this clonotype. This chain uses TRBV28 with TRBJ1-4; D remains unclear. Germline assignment: CDR1 MDHEN and CDR2 SYDVKM. Trimming removed 2 bases from V and 7 bases from J, with 11 bases in between. This CDR3 has 14 amino acids. The CDR3 loop reads CASSLPRASEKLFF. The CDR3, as DNA: TGTGCCAGCAGTTTACCTCGAGCGAGTGAAAAACTGTTTTTT.

The chain carries TRBV20-1 and TRBJ2-5, with a possible D match to TRBD1 (6 bases). With 7 bases removed from V and 4 bases from J, the gap between germline ends came to 28 bases. The CDR3 length is 17 residues. Per the germline V gene, CDR1 is DFQATT and CDR2 is SNEGSKA (reference sequence). CDR3 sequence: CSVTYMPGHVARETQYF. As DNA, the CDR3 is TGCAGTGTCACGTATATGCCGGGACACGTCGCACGAGAGACCCAGTACTTC.

The chain is built from TRBV18 and TRBJ1-4, with D possibly being TRBD1 (6 bases). Germline V CDR1 and CDR2: KGHSH, LQKENI. The CDR3 loop spans 12 amino acids. Trimming removed 5 bases at V and 17 bases at J, with 18 bases between. The CDR3 reads CASSTTGQSGFF. The CDR3 DNA reads as TGTGCCAGCTCAACCACCGGACAGTCAGGTTTTTTT.

This clonotype was recorded at least ten times. This rearrangement joins TRBV6-6 to TRBJ1-6, with 7 bases fitting TRBD1. CDR1 is MNHNY and CDR2 is SVGAGI in the germline V gene (reference sequence). Trimming cost V 7 bases and J 7 bases; bases outside gene matches: 4. The CDR3 has 13 amino acids. The CDR3 spells CASKQGGNSPLHF. CDR3 DNA: TGTGCCAGCAAGCAGGGGGGGAATTCACCCCTCCACTTT.

This clonotype turned up a few times. Written as DNA, the CDR3 is TGTGCCAGCAGCTTAGGGCCTAGCCTACCCTACGAGCAGTACTTC. This translates into CASSLGPSLPYEQYF. The genes are TRBV7-2 and TRBJ2-7; tentative D call: TRBD2 (5 bases). Germline assignment: CDR1 SGHTA and CDR2 FQGNSA. V was clipped by 1 base and J by 2 bases, with 12 bases between them. CDR3 length: 15 amino acids.

With respect to this clonotype: Being one base from a much bigger clone, this may be a read error. This chain's CDR3 is CSVGGGTEAFF. CDR3 nucleotide sequence: TGCAGCGTTGGGGGGGGCACTGAAGCTTTCTTT. V gene TRBV29-1 combines with J gene TRBJ1-1; D is possibly TRBD1 (5 bases). Deletions cut 4 bases from V and 4 bases from J, with 7 bases between. Looked up from germline, CDR1 is SQVTM and CDR2 is ANQGSEA. The CDR3 totals 11 residues.

V and J are TRBV12-3 or TRBV12-4 and TRBJ1-1, with unresolved D. Trimming shortened V by 5 bases and J by 4 bases, and 11 bases separated the two germline ends. This CDR3 has 13 amino acids. CDR3 sequence: CASSPQAGTEAFF. The CDR3 DNA follows: TGTGCCAGCAGTCCTCAGGCCGGCACTGAAGCTTTCTTT.

The chain uses TRBV12-3 or TRBV12-4 and TRBJ1-3; TRBD1 matches at 8 bases. J was trimmed by 4 bases and V by 6 bases; bases with no gene match: 11. CDR3 size: 16 residues. CDR3 sequence: CASSRNRRGLGNTIYF. DNA for the CDR3: TGTGCCAGCAGCCGTAATCGCAGGGGGCTGGGAAACACCATATATTTT.

The chain uses TRBV15 and TRBJ1-1; unclear D gene. The germline V and J ends were trimmed by 1 base and 5 bases, with 11 bases remaining between them. Germline CDR1 is LNHNV and CDR2 is YYDKDF (reference sequence). The CDR3 length is 14 residues. The CDR3 DNA reads as TGTGCCACCAGCAGAGTTGTGGCGGCTACTGAAGCTTTCTTT. Translated, it gives CATSRVVAATEAFF.

This clonotype was counted at least ten times. This sequence joins TRBV5-1 and TRBJ2-7; TRBD1 matches 7 bases. This CDR3 is built from 13 residues. Looked up from germline, CDR1 is SGHRS and CDR2 is YFSETQ. After removal of 4 bases from V and 3 bases from J, the junction contained 4 bases not matched to a gene. The CDR3 DNA reads as TGCGCCAGCAGCACGACAGGGATCTACGAGCAGTACTTC. Encoded protein: CASSTTGIYEQYF.

The chain combines TRBV4-1 with TRBJ1-5; weak D call: TRBD1 (6 bases). CDR1 and CDR2 from the germline V gene are MGHRA and YSYEKL. This CDR3 is 16 amino acids long. Trimming stripped 4 bases from V and 5 bases from J, with 18 bases between. Here the CDR3 DNA reads TGCGCCAGCAGCCCCCTAGACAGGCCTCTGGATCAGCCCCAGCATTTT. The encoded protein is CASSPLDRPLDQPQHF.

The chain links TRBV25-1 to TRBJ2-2; the D gene is possibly TRBD1 (5 bases). The CDR3 contains 14 residues. V was clipped by 8 bases and J by 6 bases, with 16 bases between them. In germline, CDR1 is MGHDK, CDR2 SYGVNS. The CDR3 is CASFADRSPGELFF. DNA for the CDR3: TGTGCCAGCTTCGCCGACAGAAGCCCCGGGGAGCTGTTTTTT.

This clonotype was counted a single time. The rearrangement uses TRBV7-2 and TRBJ1-5; D possibly corresponds to TRBD1 (5 bases). Germline V CDR1 and CDR2: SGHTA, FQGNSA. The CDR3 consists of 14 residues. V shed 4 bases and J shed 8 bases, with 15 bases lying between them. Here the CDR3 DNA reads TGTGCCAGCAGCTCCCCGGGGCATGGGGAGCCCCAGCATTTT. Its translation is CASSSPGHGEPQHF.

The rearrangement uses TRBV24-1 and TRBJ1-2; 12 positions agree with TRBD1. This CDR3 spans 16 amino acids. V gave up 3 bases and J gave up 6 bases; unmatched junction bases: 7. Looked up from germline, CDR1 is KGHDR and CDR2 is SFDVKD. The CDR3, as DNA: TGTGCCACCAGTGATGCGCCGGGACAGGGGGCCAATGGCTACACCTTC. As protein: CATSDAPGQGANGYTF.

This clonotype was found a few times. The chain combines TRBV10-3 with TRBJ2-5, with D uncertain. CDR1 is ENHRY and CDR2 is SYGVKD in the germline V gene. V gave up 3 bases and J gave up 5 bases, with 16 bases separating them. The CDR3 totals 15 residues. The CDR3 bases are TGTGCCATCAGTGATCCTAGTGAGAGTTCGGAGACCCAGTACTTC. Translating it yields CAISDPSESSETQYF.

This clonotype appeared a few times. Here the CDR3 DNA reads TGTGCCGCGGGCCGCTCCTACGAGCAGTACTTC. It encodes CAAGRSYEQYF. The rearrangement links TRBV6-2 or TRBV6-3 to TRBJ2-7; maybe TRBD2 (5 bases). CDR3 length: 11 residues. From germline, CDR1 is MNHEY and CDR2 SVGEGT. Trimming removed 11 bases at V and 0 bases at J, with 8 bases between.

A few counts support this clonotype. This chain uses TRBV10-3 with TRBJ1-2; a possible D gene is TRBD1 (5 bases). From germline, CDR1 is ENHRY and CDR2 SYGVKD. The CDR3 contains 12 residues. Trimming cost V 4 bases and J 5 bases, with 8 bases left between them. Written as DNA, the CDR3 is TGTGCCATCAGTGCCAGGGAATATGGCTACACCTTC. Protein: CAISAREYGYTF.

The rearrangement joins TRBV2 to TRBJ1-1, with a weak D call TRBD1 (5 bases). This CDR3 has 14 amino acids. Germline V gene sequence: CDR1 SNHLY, CDR2 FYNNEI. V lost 5 bases and J lost 4, with 14 bases in between. For the CDR3, the DNA is TGTGCCAGCAGTCCCCTCGGGGGGGGCACTGAAGCTTTCTTT. This codes for CASSPLGGGTEAFF.

This clonotype came up a few times. Here the CDR3 DNA reads TGCAGTGCTAGGGGGTCGGGAGATGAGCAGTTCTTC. Translated: CSARGSGDEQFF. J is TRBJ2-1 and V is TRBV20-1; tentatively, D is TRBD2 (6 bases). Germline assignment: CDR1 DFQATT and CDR2 SNEGSKA (reference sequence). The CDR3 runs 12 residues. The V gene lost 3 bases and the J gene lost 8 bases, with 11 bases spanning the gap.